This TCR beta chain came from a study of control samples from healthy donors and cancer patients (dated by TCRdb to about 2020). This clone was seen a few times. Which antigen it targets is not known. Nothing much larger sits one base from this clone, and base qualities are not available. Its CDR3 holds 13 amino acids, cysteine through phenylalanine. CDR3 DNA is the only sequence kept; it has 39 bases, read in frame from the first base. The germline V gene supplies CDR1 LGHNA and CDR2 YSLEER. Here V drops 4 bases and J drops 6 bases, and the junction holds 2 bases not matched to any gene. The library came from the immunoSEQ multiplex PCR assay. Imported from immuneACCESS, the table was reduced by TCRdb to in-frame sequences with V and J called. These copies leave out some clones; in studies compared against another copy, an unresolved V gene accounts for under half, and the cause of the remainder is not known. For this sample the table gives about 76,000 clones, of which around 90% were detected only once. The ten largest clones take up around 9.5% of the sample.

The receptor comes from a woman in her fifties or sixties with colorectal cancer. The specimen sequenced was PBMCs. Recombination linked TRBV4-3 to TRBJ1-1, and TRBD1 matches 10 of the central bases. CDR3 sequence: CASSPGQGAEAFF. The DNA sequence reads TGCGCCAGCAGCCCCGGACAGGGGGCTGAAGCTTTCTTT.